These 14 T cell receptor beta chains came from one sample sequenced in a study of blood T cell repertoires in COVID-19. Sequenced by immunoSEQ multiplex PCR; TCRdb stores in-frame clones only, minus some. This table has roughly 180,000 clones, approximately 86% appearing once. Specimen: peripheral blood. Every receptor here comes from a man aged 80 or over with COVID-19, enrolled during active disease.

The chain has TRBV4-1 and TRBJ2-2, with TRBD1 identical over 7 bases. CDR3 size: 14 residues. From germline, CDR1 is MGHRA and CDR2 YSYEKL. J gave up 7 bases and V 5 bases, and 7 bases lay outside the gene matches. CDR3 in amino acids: CASSFTTGLGELFF. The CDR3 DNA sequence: TGCGCCAGCAGCTTTACGACAGGGCTCGGGGAGCTGTTTTTT.

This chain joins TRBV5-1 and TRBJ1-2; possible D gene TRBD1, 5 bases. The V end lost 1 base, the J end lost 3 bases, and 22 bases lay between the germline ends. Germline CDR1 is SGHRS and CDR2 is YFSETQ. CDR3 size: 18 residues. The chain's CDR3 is CASSLSYFQGGVDYGYTF. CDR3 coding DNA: TGCGCCAGCAGCTTGAGTTACTTTCAAGGAGGGGTTGACTATGGCTACACCTTC.

The CDR3 protein is CASSEIRLSGNTIYF. In DNA, the CDR3 is TGTGCCAGCAGTGAAATTCGTCTCTCTGGAAACACCATATATTTT. This chain links TRBV6-1 with TRBJ1-3; D not certain. In germline, CDR1 is MNHNS, CDR2 SASEGT. V shed 2 bases and J shed 0 bases, with 8 bases lying between them. The CDR3 extends over 15 amino acids.

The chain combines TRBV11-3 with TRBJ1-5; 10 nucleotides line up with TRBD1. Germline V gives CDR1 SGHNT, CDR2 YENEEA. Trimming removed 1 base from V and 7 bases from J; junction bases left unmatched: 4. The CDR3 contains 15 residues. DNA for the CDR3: TGTGCCAGCAGCTTAGGCGGGACAGGGGCCCAGCCCCAGCATTTT. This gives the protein CASSLGGTGAQPQHF.

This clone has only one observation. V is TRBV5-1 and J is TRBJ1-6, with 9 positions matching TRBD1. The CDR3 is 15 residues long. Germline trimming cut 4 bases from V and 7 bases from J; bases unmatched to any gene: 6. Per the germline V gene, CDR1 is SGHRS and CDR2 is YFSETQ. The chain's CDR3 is CASSERTGANSPLHF. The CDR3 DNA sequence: TGCGCCAGCAGCGAAAGGACAGGGGCCAATTCACCCCTCCACTTT.

In DNA, the CDR3 is TGTGCCAGCAGCGGGACTAGCGGGGTTGAAGAGACCCAGTACTTC. Protein sequence: CASSGTSGVEETQYF. This rearrangement joins TRBV9 to TRBJ2-5; TRBD2 aligns across 12 bases. V lost 3 bases, J lost 3 bases, and 3 bases stayed unmatched. This CDR3 is built from 15 residues. CDR1 is SGDLS, CDR2 YYNGEE, per germline.

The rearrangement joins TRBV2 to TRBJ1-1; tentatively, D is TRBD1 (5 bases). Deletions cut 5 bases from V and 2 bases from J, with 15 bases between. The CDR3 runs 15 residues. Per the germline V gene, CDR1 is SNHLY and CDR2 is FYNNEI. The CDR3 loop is CASSPDSGGNTEAFF. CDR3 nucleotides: TGTGCCAGCAGTCCTGATTCGGGGGGAAACACTGAAGCTTTCTTT.

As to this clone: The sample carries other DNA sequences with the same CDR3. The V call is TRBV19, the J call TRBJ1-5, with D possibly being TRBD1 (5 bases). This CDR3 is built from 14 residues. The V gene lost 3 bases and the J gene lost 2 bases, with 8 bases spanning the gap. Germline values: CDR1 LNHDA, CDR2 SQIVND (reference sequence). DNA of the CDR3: TGTGCCAGTAGTATCGGCAGGGGCAATCAGCCCCAGCATTTT. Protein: CASSIGRGNQPQHF.

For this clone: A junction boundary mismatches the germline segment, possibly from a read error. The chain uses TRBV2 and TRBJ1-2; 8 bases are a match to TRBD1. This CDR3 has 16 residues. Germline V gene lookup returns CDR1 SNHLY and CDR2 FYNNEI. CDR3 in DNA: TGTGCCAGCAGTGATGAGGACAGGGATTCTGGCTATCGCTACACCTTC. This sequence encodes CASSDEDRDSGYRYTF.

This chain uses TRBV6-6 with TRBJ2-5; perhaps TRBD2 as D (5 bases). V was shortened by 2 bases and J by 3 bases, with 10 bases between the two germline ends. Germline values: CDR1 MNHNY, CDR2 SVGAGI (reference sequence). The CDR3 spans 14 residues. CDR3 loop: CASSYEEAEETQYF. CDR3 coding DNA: TGTGCCAGCAGTTACGAGGAGGCCGAAGAGACCCAGTACTTC.

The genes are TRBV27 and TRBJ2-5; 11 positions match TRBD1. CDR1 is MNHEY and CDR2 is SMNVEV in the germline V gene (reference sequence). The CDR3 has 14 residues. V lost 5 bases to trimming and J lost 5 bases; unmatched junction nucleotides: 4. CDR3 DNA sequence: TGTGCCAGCAGTCAGGGACAGGGGGGCGAGACCCAGTACTTC. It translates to CASSQGQGGETQYF.

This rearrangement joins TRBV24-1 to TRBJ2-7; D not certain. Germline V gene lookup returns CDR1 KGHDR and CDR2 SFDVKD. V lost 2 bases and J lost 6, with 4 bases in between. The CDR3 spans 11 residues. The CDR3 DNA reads TGTGCCACCAGTGATTCGGTCGAGCAGTACTTC. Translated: CATSDSVEQYF.

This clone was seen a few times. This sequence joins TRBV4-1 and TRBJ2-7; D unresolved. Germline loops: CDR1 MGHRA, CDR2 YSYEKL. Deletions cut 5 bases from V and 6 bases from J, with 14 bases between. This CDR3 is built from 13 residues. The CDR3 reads CASSGPFGGEQYF. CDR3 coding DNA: TGCGCCAGCAGCGGGCCCTTCGGTGGCGAGCAGTACTTC.

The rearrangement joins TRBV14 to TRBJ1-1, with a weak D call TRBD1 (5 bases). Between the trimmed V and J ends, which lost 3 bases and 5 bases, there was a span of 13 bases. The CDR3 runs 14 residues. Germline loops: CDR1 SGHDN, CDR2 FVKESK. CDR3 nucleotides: TGTGCCAGCAGCCAGTTTCAGGGAGGGACTGAAGCTTTCTTT. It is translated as CASSQFQGGTEAFF.